The rows below give T cell receptor beta chains drawn from one sample of a study of OX40 agonist ivuxolimab in advanced cancers. The table came from immunoSEQ multiplex PCR; TCRdb's copy has only in-frame clones and leaves some out. The repertoire holds approximately 71,000 clones, with over 80% as singletons. This specimen was CD4+ or CD8+ T cells sorted from blood, taken in a trial of the OX40 agonist ivuxolimab. All receptors come from an adult with an advanced solid tumor such as melanoma, head and neck, liver or kidney cancer. The CDR3 runs from the conserved cysteine through the conserved F or W. The D gene is left open where the match is weak. Not every row has a clone size; where given, it reads once, few, many or a size class.

CDR3,DNA,D,J,V,size
CASSLRTPRMSDTQYF,TGTGCCAGCAGTTTGCGGACGCCCCGAATGTCAGATACGCAGTATTTT,.,TRBJ2-3,TRBV27,.
CASSSQGFEYF,TGTGCCAGCAGCTCACAGGGTTTTGAGTACTTC,.,TRBJ2-7,TRBV7-9,.
CASRGTANTEAFF,TGTGCCAGCAGGGGGACAGCGAACACTGAAGCTTTCTTT,TRBD1,TRBJ1-1,TRBV6-1,.
CASSIGQGTDTQYF,TGCGCCAGCAGCATCGGACAGGGAACAGATACGCAGTATTTT,TRBD1,TRBJ2-3,TRBV5-1,.
CASSLDGRREKLFF,TGTGCCAGCAGCTTGGACGGGCGGCGGGAAAAACTGTTTTTT,.,TRBJ1-4,TRBV5-6,.
CASSPRQATNTEAFF,TGTGCCAGCAGCCCGAGGCAGGCCACGAACACTGAAGCTTTCTTT,.,TRBJ1-1,TRBV7-2,.
CASTYRQALGGYIF,TGTGCCAGCACGTACCGACAGGCCCTCGGTGGCTACATCTTC,.,TRBJ1-2,TRBV6-1,.
CASSLGGTGPNYGYTF,TGCGCCAGCAGCTTGGGGGGGACAGGGCCCAACTATGGCTACACCTTC,TRBD1,TRBJ1-2,TRBV5-1,.
CASSFTEGGKLFF,TGTGCCAGTAGTTTTACGGAGGGTGGAAAACTGTTTTTT,.,TRBJ1-4,TRBV19,.
CASGDTYEQYF,TGCGCCAGCGGGGATACCTACGAGCAGTACTTC,.,TRBJ2-7,TRBV10-2,few
CASSPTRGLQETQYF,TGTGCCAGCAGCCCAACCCGTGGGTTACAAGAGACCCAGTACTTC,.,TRBJ2-5,TRBV11-2,.
CASSPTGVYGYTF,TGTGCCAGCAGCCCCACGGGGGTCTATGGCTACACCTTC,.,TRBJ1-2,TRBV7-2,few
CASNPSPQGPSGKLFF,TGTGCCAGTAACCCCAGCCCACAGGGGCCGTCCGGAAAACTGTTTTTT,TRBD1,TRBJ1-4,TRBV19,.
CASSTGFDTIYF,TGTGCCAGCAGTACAGGGTTTGACACCATATATTTT,.,TRBJ1-3,TRBV2,.
CASSERGGAYNEQFF,TGTGCCAGCAGTGAGAGGGGGGGGGCCTACAATGAGCAGTTCTTC,.,TRBJ2-1,TRBV27,.